One and the same sample provided the 23 T cell receptor beta chains below, sequenced in a study of shared clonotypes between healthy human individuals. The naive CD8 subset, CD45RO-negative cells positively selected for CCR7, excluded terminally differentiated effector memory CD45RA+ cells. Method: immunoSEQ multiplex PCR; TCRdb's copy keeps in-frame clones and lacks some. The sample shows hundreds of thousands of clones, about 96% of them seen only once. What was sequenced was naive CD8+ T cells sorted from blood. These receptors all come from a woman aged 25-40 years in good health.

V usage is TRBV18 and J usage is TRBJ2-2, with TRBD2 identical over 12 bases. Per germline, CDR1 KGHSH and CDR2 LQKENI. This CDR3 region has 16 residues. Unmatched junction bases numbered 5, after V lost 3 bases and J lost 6 bases. The CDR3 loop is CASSPYTSGRPGELFF. The CDR3 nucleotides are TGTGCCAGCTCACCCTATACTAGCGGGAGGCCCGGGGAGCTGTTTTTT.

J is TRBJ2-7 and V is TRBV15; D is tentatively TRBD1 or TRBD2 (6 bases each). Trimming pared 0 bases from V and 4 bases from J, leaving 16 bases between. Germline V CDR1 and CDR2: LNHNV, YYDKDF (reference sequence). CDR3 length: 16 amino acids. The CDR3 nucleotides are TGTGCCACCAGCAGAGATCGGGGGCCCCTGGGATACGAGCAGTACTTC. Amino acid sequence: CATSRDRGPLGYEQYF. Using reference TRBV15 and TRBJ2-7 for the parts outside the CDR3, the full variable domain is DAMVIQNPRYQVTQFGKPVTLSCSQTLNHNVMYWYQQKSSQAPKLLFHYYDKDFNNEADTPDNFQSRRPNTSFCFLDIRSPGLGDTAMYLCATSRDRGPLGYEQYFGPGTRLTVT.

The rearrangement uses TRBV9 and TRBJ2-7; TRBD2 agrees at 9 bases. Germline CDR1 SGDLS, CDR2 YYNGEE. The CDR3 runs to 15 residues. V lost 4 bases and J lost 7; bases outside the gene matches: 12. The CDR3 nucleotides are TGTGCCAGCAGCCCCGGTAATAGCGGGAGAAGGGAGCAGTACTTC. Its translation: CASSPGNSGRREQYF.

This chain joins TRBV25-1 and TRBJ2-3; perhaps TRBD1 as D (5 bases). V dropped 6 bases and J dropped 0 bases, with 10 bases sitting between them. Germline CDR1 and CDR2: MGHDK and SYGVNS. This CDR3 spans 14 amino acids. Here the CDR3 DNA reads TGTGCCAGCAGCCGACAGTTTAGCACAGATACGCAGTATTTT. It yields the protein CASSRQFSTDTQYF. The complete variable domain, with remaining parts taken from reference TRBV25-1 and TRBJ2-3, reads EADIYQTPRYLVIGTGKKITLECSQTMGHDKMYWYQQDPGMELHLIHYSYGVNSTEKGDLSSESTVSRIRTEHFPLTLESARPSHTSQYLCASSRQFSTDTQYFGPGTRLTVL.

This chain joins TRBV7-6 and TRBJ1-1; D remains ambiguous. The CDR3 runs 14 residues. V was clipped by 4 bases and J by 4 bases, with 13 bases between them. Germline CDR1 is SGHVS and CDR2 is FNYEAQ. DNA for the CDR3: TGTGCCAGCAGCTACAGCGGGCCCGGCACTGAAGCTTTCTTT. Translated: CASSYSGPGTEAFF.

The chain links TRBV29-1 to TRBJ2-7, with D perhaps matching TRBD1 (5 bases). The length of the CDR3 is 13 residues. The V and J ends lost 5 bases and 0 bases respectively, with 11 bases between them. In germline, CDR1 is SQVTM, CDR2 ANQGSEA. The CDR3 reads CSVQGGSSYEQYF. For the CDR3, the DNA is TGCAGCGTTCAGGGTGGAAGCTCCTACGAGCAGTACTTC.

This clone was counted a single time. The gene calls are TRBV19 and TRBJ2-5; TRBD2 agrees at 10 bases. Trimming at V came to 3 bases and at J to 5 bases, leaving 15 bases not matched to a gene. The CDR3 is 18 amino acids. Germline V gene sequence: CDR1 LNHDA, CDR2 SQIVND (reference sequence). CDR3 residues: CASSISSGRFIGVETQYF. In nucleotides, the CDR3 is TGTGCCAGTAGTATTTCTAGCGGGAGATTCATTGGGGTGGAGACCCAGTACTTC.

The chain employs TRBV28 and TRBJ2-5; D is possibly TRBD2 (6 bases). V dropped 6 bases and J dropped 2 bases, with 10 bases sitting between them. This CDR3 region has 13 residues. The germline V gene has CDR1 MDHEN and CDR2 SYDVKM. CDR3 protein: CASSPGLQETQYF. CDR3 nucleotide sequence: TGTGCCAGCAGCCCGGGACTTCAAGAGACCCAGTACTTC. The variable domain in full, with the rest retrieved from reference TRBV28 and TRBJ2-5, is DVKVTQSSRYLVKRTGEKVFLECVQDMDHENMFWYRQDPGLGLRLIYFSYDVKMKEKGDIPEGYSVSREKKERFSLILESASTNQTSMYLCASSPGLQETQYFGPGTRLLVL.

The chain joins TRBV7-9 to TRBJ2-2, with 7 bases matching TRBD2. Germline values: CDR1 SEHNR, CDR2 FQNEAQ (reference sequence). CDR3 length: 12 amino acids. Trimming took 5 bases from V and 6 from J; bases not matched to a gene: 0. CDR3 amino acids: CASSRGAGELFF. CDR3 sequence (DNA): TGTGCCAGCAGCCGGGGGGCCGGGGAGCTGTTTTTT.

The V and J genes are TRBV6-5 and TRBJ2-2, with a tentative D call TRBD1 (5 bases). The CDR3 spans 14 residues. V shed 6 bases and J shed 7 bases, with 15 bases lying between them. From germline, CDR1 is MNHEY and CDR2 SVGAGI. CDR3 sequence: CASSNQGFIGELFF. As DNA, the CDR3 is TGTGCCAGCAGCAACCAGGGATTTATCGGGGAGCTGTTTTTT.

Comments on this clone: The same CDR3 arises from other DNA sequences in this sample as well. The rearrangement uses TRBV11-2 and TRBJ2-7; D is uncertain. This CDR3 has 14 amino acids. Between the trimmed V and J ends, which lost 0 bases and 4 bases, there was a span of 10 bases. From germline, CDR1 is SGHAT and CDR2 FQNNGV. The chain's CDR3 is CASSLDPPSYEQYF. The DNA for the CDR3 is TGTGCCAGCAGCTTAGATCCGCCCTCTTACGAGCAGTACTTC.

The rearrangement joins TRBV2 to TRBJ2-1; TRBD2 matches 7 bases. Germline CDR1 reads SNHLY; CDR2 reads FYNNEI. The CDR3 loop spans 14 amino acids. Trimming at V came to 9 bases and at J to 0 bases, leaving 5 bases not matched to a gene. The CDR3 region is CASRAGFSYNEQFF. The DNA of the CDR3 is TGTGCCAGTCGAGCGGGGTTCTCCTACAATGAGCAGTTCTTC. The complete variable domain, with remaining parts taken from reference TRBV2 and TRBJ2-1, reads EPEVTQTPSHQVTQMGQEVILRCVPISNHLYFYWYRQILGQKVEFLVSFYNNEISEKSEIFDDQFSVERPDGSNFTLKIRSTKLEDSAMYFCASRAGFSYNEQFFGPGTRLTVL.

The chain recombines TRBV4-1 with TRBJ1-5, with no clear D. There are 17 residues in the CDR3. Germline values: CDR1 MGHRA, CDR2 YSYEKL. Trimming left V 3 bases short and J 1 base short, with 16 bases between. CDR3 bases: TGCGCCAGCAGCCAGGGCTTCGTGGGGAAAAGCAATCAGCCCCAGCATTTT. This encodes CASSQGFVGKSNQPQHF.

The chain carries TRBV4-1 and TRBJ2-7; 9 positions agree with TRBD2. The CDR3 has 16 residues. The germline CDR1 and CDR2 sequences are MGHRA and YSYEKL. V dropped 1 base and J dropped 2; count of bases not matched to a gene: 6. Here the CDR3 DNA reads TGCGCCAGCAGCCAAGGTAGCGGGAGAGGGCCCTACGAGCAGTACTTC. Encoded protein: CASSQGSGRGPYEQYF.

The chain has TRBV7-9 and TRBJ2-5, with a weak D call TRBD2 (6 bases). The V gene's germline CDR1 is SEHNR and CDR2 FQNEAQ (reference sequence). Trimming cost V 4 bases and J 0 bases, with 12 bases left between them. The CDR3 runs to 15 residues. In nucleotides, the CDR3 is TGTGCCAGCAGCTCGCCGGGACTCCACCAAGAGACCCAGTACTTC. Translated: CASSSPGLHQETQYF.

The chain is built from TRBV19 and TRBJ2-7; the match to TRBD2 covers 7 bases. V was pared by 2 bases and J by 4 bases, with 5 bases of the junction left unmatched. The CDR3 has 14 amino acids. CDR1 is LNHDA and CDR2 is SQIVND in the germline V gene (reference sequence). CDR3 in amino acids: CASSITAGLYEQYF. CDR3 nucleotide sequence: TGTGCCAGTAGTATAACAGCGGGACTATACGAGCAGTACTTC.

The rearrangement links TRBV29-1 to TRBJ1-5; D is unclear. CDR1 and CDR2 from the germline V gene are SQVTM and ANQGSEA. The length of the CDR3 is 12 residues. V dropped 8 bases and J dropped 2 bases, with 10 bases sitting between them. The CDR3 nucleotides are TGCAGCTGCGTAACCGGCAATCAGCCCCAGCATTTT. Amino acids: CSCVTGNQPQHF.

The CDR3 is CSAVVTDTQYF. The DNA for the CDR3 is TGCAGCGCCGTCGTGACAGATACGCAGTATTTT. The gene calls are TRBV29-1 and TRBJ2-3; no definite D call. The germline gives CDR1 SQVTM, CDR2 ANQGSEA. CDR3 length: 11 residues. Between the trimmed V and J ends, which lost 7 bases and 3 bases, there was a span of 8 bases.

In this sample, this clone turned up once. Compared with germline, one end of the junction differs, possibly owing to a read error. The J gene is TRBJ1-1, the V gene TRBV4-1, with D tentatively TRBD1 (6 bases). Germline CDR1 MGHRA, CDR2 YSYEKL. This CDR3 is 14 amino acids long. As DNA, the CDR3 is TGCGCCAGCAGCCCCGAACCGGGACATAGTGAAGTTTTCTTT. This translates into CASSPEPGHSEVFF.

The J gene is TRBJ2-5, the V gene TRBV2; TRBD2 agrees at 7 bases. V shed 4 bases, J shed 5 bases, and the junction held 4 bases outside the gene matches. CDR3 length: 13 amino acids. Germline assignment: CDR1 SNHLY and CDR2 FYNNEI. The CDR3 DNA follows: TGTGCCAGCAGTGGACTAGCATCTGAGACCCAGTACTTC. It is translated as CASSGLASETQYF.

The V and J genes are TRBV11-1 and TRBJ2-1, with TRBD2 matching over 10 bases. The CDR3 spans 15 residues. Germline-derived CDR1 and CDR2 are SGHAT and FQDESV (reference sequence). Losses at the gene ends were 1 base for V and 3 bases for J; bases not matched to a gene: 0. CDR3 region: CASSLEREGYNEQFF. CDR3 nucleotide sequence: TGTGCCAGCAGCTTAGAGCGGGAGGGCTACAATGAGCAGTTCTTC.

This clone was seen a single time. The V and J genes are TRBV28 and TRBJ2-5; D is perhaps TRBD1 (6 bases). The germline gives CDR1 MDHEN, CDR2 SYDVKM. The CDR3 extends over 14 amino acids. Trimming left V 5 bases short and J 7 bases short, with 17 bases between. The CDR3 sequence is CASSTQGPALTQYF. CDR3 nucleotide sequence: TGTGCCAGCAGTACTCAGGGGCCCGCTTTGACCCAGTACTTC.

This rearrangement joins TRBV27 to TRBJ2-7, with TRBD2 matching over 10 bases. CDR1 and CDR2 from the germline V gene are MNHEY and SMNVEV (reference sequence). V lost 2 bases, J lost 5 bases, and 3 bases stayed unmatched. The CDR3 has 14 residues. The DNA of the CDR3 is TGTGCCAGCAGTTTACTAGCGGGAGTCCACGAGCAGTACTTC. This encodes CASSLLAGVHEQYF.